These T cell receptor beta chains were read from a single sample in a study of T cell responses to AZD1222 COVID-19 vaccine. Here immunoSEQ multiplex PCR was the method, and the copy in TCRdb shows in-frame clones only, minus some. The sample lists about 130,000 clones, under 90% seen once, with approximately 20% in the top ten. Source: peripheral blood, taken on day 0 of AZD1222 vaccination. The receptors stem from an adult in good health. The CDR3 runs from the conserved cysteine through the conserved F or W. D genes are given only for firm matches. The size entry is marked missing in some rows and otherwise reads once, few, many or a size class.

d_call: NA; v_call: TRBV6-4; j_call: TRBJ1-1; clone_size: NA; cdr3_aa: CASREASWGTEAFF; cdr3_nt: TGTGCCAGCAGGGAGGCCAGCTGGGGGACTGAAGCTTTCTTT
d_call: NA; v_call: TRBV6-6; j_call: TRBJ1-5; clone_size: NA; cdr3_aa: CASSLSMSNQPQHF; cdr3_nt: TGTGCCAGCAGCCTCAGCATGAGCAATCAGCCCCAGCATTTT
d_call: TRBD1; v_call: TRBV10-3; j_call: TRBJ1-5; clone_size: NA; cdr3_aa: CAISRTGEVNQPQHF; cdr3_nt: TGTGCCATCAGCCGGACAGGGGAGGTTAATCAGCCCCAGCATTTT
d_call: NA; v_call: TRBV6-5; j_call: TRBJ1-2; clone_size: NA; cdr3_aa: CASRAGSNYGYTF; cdr3_nt: TGTGCCAGCAGGGCGGGTTCTAACTATGGCTACACCTTC
d_call: NA; v_call: TRBV5-1; j_call: TRBJ2-3; clone_size: NA; cdr3_aa: CASRGGGPTDTQYF; cdr3_nt: TGCGCCAGCAGGGGAGGCGGGCCCACAGATACGCAGTATTTT
d_call: NA; v_call: TRBV12-5; j_call: TRBJ1-3; clone_size: NA; cdr3_aa: CASGVHGNTIYF; cdr3_nt: TGTGCTAGTGGTGTCCATGGAAACACCATATATTTT
d_call: NA; v_call: TRBV4-3; j_call: TRBJ1-5; clone_size: NA; cdr3_aa: CASSQDHASNQPQHF; cdr3_nt: TGCGCCAGCAGCCAGGATCATGCAAGCAATCAGCCCCAGCATTTT
d_call: NA; v_call: TRBV6-2/TRBV6-3; j_call: TRBJ1-3; clone_size: NA; cdr3_aa: CASSYGTYGNTIYF; cdr3_nt: TGTGCCAGCAGTTACGGGACGTATGGAAACACCATATATTTT
d_call: NA; v_call: TRBV7-9; j_call: TRBJ1-3; clone_size: NA; cdr3_aa: CASQQYSGNTIYF; cdr3_nt: TGTGCCAGCCAACAGTACTCTGGAAACACCATATATTTT
d_call: TRBD1; v_call: TRBV5-4; j_call: TRBJ1-5; clone_size: NA; cdr3_aa: CASRRTGMNQPQHF; cdr3_nt: TGTGCCAGCAGACGGACAGGGATGAATCAGCCCCAGCATTTT
d_call: TRBD2; v_call: TRBV10-3; j_call: TRBJ2-1; clone_size: NA; cdr3_aa: CAIRPRGSGDLGEQFF; cdr3_nt: TGTGCCATCAGGCCCCGAGGGAGCGGGGATCTTGGGGAGCAGTTCTTC
d_call: TRBD1; v_call: TRBV7-2; j_call: TRBJ2-7; clone_size: NA; cdr3_aa: CTSSKDRSISYEQYF; cdr3_nt: TGTACCAGCAGCAAGGACAGGTCCATCTCCTACGAGCAGTACTTC
d_call: NA; v_call: TRBV7-3; j_call: TRBJ1-5; clone_size: NA; cdr3_aa: CASSLEYNQPQHF; cdr3_nt: TGTGCCAGCAGCCTCGAGTACAATCAGCCCCAGCATTTT
d_call: TRBD1; v_call: TRBV5-1; j_call: TRBJ1-1; clone_size: NA; cdr3_aa: CASSSQGARGTEAFF; cdr3_nt: TGCGCCAGCAGCTCACAGGGGGCGCGGGGCACTGAAGCTTTCTTT
d_call: NA; v_call: TRBV13; j_call: TRBJ1-3; clone_size: NA; cdr3_aa: CASSPLGGSGNTIYF; cdr3_nt: TGTGCCAGCAGCCCTCTGGGGGGGAGCGGTAACACCATATATTTT
d_call: NA; v_call: TRBV2; j_call: TRBJ1-5; clone_size: NA; cdr3_aa: CATTIARNQPQHF; cdr3_nt: TGTGCCACCACAATCGCACGCAATCAGCCCCAGCATTTT
d_call: TRBD1; v_call: TRBV5-6; j_call: TRBJ2-5; clone_size: NA; cdr3_aa: CASSAATGSVETQYF; cdr3_nt: TGTGCCAGCAGCGCGGCGACAGGGTCTGTAGAGACCCAGTACTTC
d_call: NA; v_call: TRBV6-5; j_call: TRBJ1-1; clone_size: NA; cdr3_aa: CASSTYRASEAFF; cdr3_nt: TGTGCCAGCAGCACCTACAGGGCGAGTGAAGCTTTCTTT
d_call: TRBD1; v_call: TRBV28; j_call: TRBJ1-1; clone_size: once; cdr3_aa: CASRGTGLNTEAFF; cdr3_nt: TGTGCCAGCAGGGGGACAGGGTTGAACACTGAAGCTTTCTTT
d_call: TRBD1; v_call: TRBV6-5; j_call: TRBJ2-7; clone_size: NA; cdr3_aa: CASRDTGGSEQYF; cdr3_nt: TGTGCCAGCAGGGATACAGGGGGATCCGAGCAGTACTTC
d_call: NA; v_call: TRBV30; j_call: TRBJ1-4; clone_size: NA; cdr3_aa: CAWSVGEKLFF; cdr3_nt: TGTGCCTGGAGTGTAGGTGAAAAACTGTTTTTT
d_call: NA; v_call: TRBV5-4; j_call: TRBJ2-1; clone_size: NA; cdr3_aa: CASSPSPLSSYNEQFF; cdr3_nt: TGTGCCAGCAGTCCCTCCCCCCTGAGCTCCTACAATGAGCAGTTCTTC
d_call: NA; v_call: TRBV7-3; j_call: TRBJ2-1; clone_size: NA; cdr3_aa: CASSVGNEQFF; cdr3_nt: TGTGCCAGCAGCGTAGGCAATGAGCAGTTCTTC
d_call: NA; v_call: TRBV5-6; j_call: TRBJ1-1; clone_size: NA; cdr3_aa: CASRLQGPNLNTEAFF; cdr3_nt: TGTGCCAGCAGACTCCAGGGACCTAATCTGAACACTGAAGCTTTCTTT
d_call: TRBD2; v_call: TRBV7-2; j_call: TRBJ2-1; clone_size: NA; cdr3_aa: CASSPSWDYPNEQFF; cdr3_nt: TGTGCCAGCAGCCCTTCGTGGGACTACCCCAATGAGCAGTTCTTC
d_call: NA; v_call: TRBV6-5; j_call: TRBJ2-7; clone_size: NA; cdr3_aa: CASRAPGVPYEQYF; cdr3_nt: TGTGCCAGCAGGGCCCCGGGGGTCCCCTACGAGCAGTACTTC
d_call: NA; v_call: TRBV28; j_call: TRBJ1-1; clone_size: NA; cdr3_aa: CASSWTRMNTEAFF; cdr3_nt: TGTGCCAGCAGTTGGACACGCATGAACACTGAAGCTTTCTTT
d_call: NA; v_call: TRBV4-3; j_call: TRBJ1-5; clone_size: NA; cdr3_aa: CASSQFARNNQPQHF; cdr3_nt: TGCGCCAGCAGCCAGTTCGCACGAAACAATCAGCCCCAGCATTTT
d_call: TRBD1; v_call: TRBV4-3; j_call: TRBJ2-2; clone_size: once; cdr3_aa: CASSQDRGDTGELFF; cdr3_nt: TGCGCCAGCAGCCAGGACAGGGGGGACACCGGGGAGCTGTTTTTT
d_call: NA; v_call: TRBV11-3; j_call: TRBJ2-3; clone_size: NA; cdr3_aa: CASSPQSGYTDTQYF; cdr3_nt: TGTGCCAGCAGCCCCCAGTCCGGATACACAGATACGCAGTATTTT
d_call: NA; v_call: TRBV11-3; j_call: TRBJ1-1; clone_size: NA; cdr3_aa: CASSSATYSEAFF; cdr3_nt: TGTGCCAGCAGCTCCGCCACCTACAGTGAAGCTTTCTTT
d_call: TRBD1; v_call: TRBV27; j_call: TRBJ2-7; clone_size: NA; cdr3_aa: CASSPGGSSSYEQYF; cdr3_nt: TGTGCCAGCAGTCCAGGGGGAAGTAGTTCCTACGAGCAGTACTTC
d_call: NA; v_call: TRBV11-3; j_call: TRBJ2-1; clone_size: few; cdr3_aa: CASGSGASSYNEQFF; cdr3_nt: TGTGCCAGCGGATCGGGGGCTAGCTCCTACAATGAGCAGTTCTTC
d_call: NA; v_call: TRBV29-1; j_call: TRBJ2-1; clone_size: NA; cdr3_aa: CSVRGYNEQFF; cdr3_nt: TGCAGCGTTCGGGGTTACAATGAGCAGTTCTTC
d_call: NA; v_call: TRBV10-3; j_call: TRBJ2-7; clone_size: NA; cdr3_aa: CAISAEFGEQYF; cdr3_nt: TGTGCCATCAGTGCGGAGTTTGGCGAGCAGTACTTC
d_call: NA; v_call: TRBV12-3/TRBV12-4; j_call: TRBJ2-5; clone_size: NA; cdr3_aa: CASSLAGAQTQYF; cdr3_nt: TGTGCCAGCAGTTTAGCGGGGGCCCAGACCCAGTACTTC
d_call: NA; v_call: TRBV19; j_call: TRBJ1-6; clone_size: NA; cdr3_aa: CASSIESWGGSSYNSPLHF; cdr3_nt: TGTGCCAGTAGTATAGAATCTTGGGGCGGGAGCTCCTATAATTCACCCCTCCACTTT
d_call: TRBD1; v_call: TRBV25-1; j_call: TRBJ1-3; clone_size: NA; cdr3_aa: CASSLGQDVYTIYF; cdr3_nt: TGTGCCAGCAGCCTCGGACAGGATGTATACACCATATATTTT
d_call: TRBD1; v_call: TRBV19; j_call: TRBJ1-2; clone_size: NA; cdr3_aa: CASRQGAGYGYTF; cdr3_nt: TGTGCCAGCAGACAGGGGGCTGGCTATGGCTACACCTTC
d_call: NA; v_call: TRBV6-2/TRBV6-3; j_call: TRBJ2-7; clone_size: NA; cdr3_aa: CASSYPNYEQYF; cdr3_nt: TGTGCCAGCAGTTACCCAAATTACGAGCAGTACTTC
d_call: NA; v_call: TRBV10-3; j_call: TRBJ1-2; clone_size: once; cdr3_aa: CAISLGGGDYGYTF; cdr3_nt: TGTGCCATCAGTCTAGGAGGAGGGGACTATGGCTACACCTTC
d_call: NA; v_call: TRBV7-3; j_call: TRBJ1-1; clone_size: NA; cdr3_aa: CASSPKGGTEAFF; cdr3_nt: TGTGCCAGCAGCCCGAAAGGGGGCACTGAAGCTTTCTTT
d_call: NA; v_call: TRBV7-2; j_call: TRBJ1-5; clone_size: few; cdr3_aa: CASSLSSDGQPQHF; cdr3_nt: TGTGCCAGCAGCTTATCATCGGACGGTCAGCCCCAGCATTTT
d_call: TRBD1; v_call: TRBV27; j_call: TRBJ1-1; clone_size: NA; cdr3_aa: CATEFRGQRNTEAFF; cdr3_nt: TGTGCCACCGAGTTTAGGGGACAGCGTAACACTGAAGCTTTCTTT
d_call: NA; v_call: TRBV7-2; j_call: TRBJ1-2; clone_size: NA; cdr3_aa: CASTFDRTGTNGYTF; cdr3_nt: TGTGCCAGCACCTTTGACAGAACCGGGACAAATGGCTACACCTTC
d_call: NA; v_call: TRBV29-1; j_call: TRBJ2-7; clone_size: NA; cdr3_aa: CSVRRSSYEQYF; cdr3_nt: TGCAGCGTTCGCAGGAGCTCCTACGAGCAGTACTTC
d_call: NA; v_call: TRBV28; j_call: TRBJ1-4; clone_size: NA; cdr3_aa: CASSSASSGKLFF; cdr3_nt: TGTGCCAGCAGTTCCGCCTCAAGCGGAAAACTGTTTTTT
d_call: NA; v_call: TRBV5-8; j_call: TRBJ2-4; clone_size: NA; cdr3_aa: CASSLAPKNIQYF; cdr3_nt: TGTGCCAGCAGCTTGGCCCCCAAGAACATTCAGTACTTC
d_call: NA; v_call: TRBV6-5; j_call: TRBJ1-5; clone_size: few; cdr3_aa: CASSDSPGESYF; cdr3_nt: TGTGCCAGCAGTGACTCCCCAGGGGAATCCTACTTT
d_call: NA; v_call: TRBV9; j_call: TRBJ2-7; clone_size: NA; cdr3_aa: CASSVGWGGEQYF; cdr3_nt: TGTGCCAGCAGCGTAGGTTGGGGCGGCGAGCAGTACTTC
d_call: TRBD1; v_call: TRBV20-1; j_call: TRBJ1-2; clone_size: NA; cdr3_aa: CSASRSGQGARGYTF; cdr3_nt: TGCAGTGCTAGTCGATCGGGACAGGGGGCTCGTGGCTACACCTTC
d_call: TRBD2; v_call: TRBV7-7; j_call: TRBJ2-5; clone_size: few; cdr3_aa: CASSQERGGRETQYF; cdr3_nt: TGTGCTAGCAGCCAAGAACGGGGGGGCCGGGAGACCCAGTACTTC
d_call: NA; v_call: TRBV12-3/TRBV12-4; j_call: TRBJ2-7; clone_size: NA; cdr3_aa: CASTLGGGDEQYF; cdr3_nt: TGTGCCAGCACTTTGGGGGGAGGCGACGAGCAGTACTTC